The 18 T cell receptor beta chains below were found in one sample sequenced in a study of OX40 agonist ivuxolimab in advanced cancers. TCRdb keeps only in-frame clones here, not all; method: immunoSEQ multiplex PCR. The table has approximately 58,000 clones, 80% to 90% seen once; the top ten hold 0.76%. The material sequenced was CD4+ or CD8+ T cells sorted from blood, taken in a trial of the OX40 agonist ivuxolimab. These TCRs come from an adult with an advanced solid tumor such as melanoma, head and neck, liver or kidney cancer.

This chain's CDR3 is CASSQAGGRGEQFF. CDR3 bases: TGCGCCAGCAGCCAGGCGGGAGGCCGGGGGGAGCAGTTCTTC. The gene calls are TRBV4-3 and TRBJ2-1; 8 bases fit TRBD2. Germline values: CDR1 LGHNA, CDR2 YSLEER. This CDR3 spans 14 amino acids. The V segment lost 3 bases and the J segment 10 bases; nucleotides outside the gene matches: 8.

The V gene is TRBV27, the J gene TRBJ2-5; D unresolved. The CDR3 contains 15 residues. Germline V gene data show CDR1 as MNHEY and CDR2 as SMNVEV (reference sequence). V lost 1 base, J lost 0 bases, and 9 bases lay in between. Written as DNA, the CDR3 is TGTGCCAGCAGTTTATTTTCCCTGTACCAAGAGACCCAGTACTTC. It is translated as CASSLFSLYQETQYF.

This clone occurred a few times. The genes are TRBV11-3 and TRBJ2-1; 7 bases are shared with TRBD1. J lost 10 bases, V lost 5 bases, and 8 bases had no gene match. The CDR3 is made up of 13 amino acids. In germline, CDR1 is SGHNT, CDR2 YENEEA. In DNA form, the CDR3 reads TGTGCCAGCAGCACCCGACAGGGATGGGAGCAGTTCTTC. This codes for CASSTRQGWEQFF.

This sequence joins TRBV7-8 and TRBJ2-7; a weak D match, TRBD1 (5 bases). The CDR3 totals 11 residues. The germline CDR1 and CDR2 sequences are SGHVS and FQNEAQ. Deletions cut 6 bases from V and 7 bases from J, with 10 bases between. CDR3 loop: CASRGRREQYF. The CDR3 DNA reads TGTGCCAGCAGGGGGCGACGTGAGCAGTACTTC.

This clone was counted between two and nine times. The V and J genes are TRBV19 and TRBJ1-2; D remains ambiguous. V was clipped by 5 bases and J by 4 bases, with 8 bases between them. Germline V gene sequence: CDR1 LNHDA, CDR2 SQIVND (reference sequence). This CDR3 comprises 12 residues. The CDR3 here is CASSDSFYGYTF. The DNA of the CDR3 is TGTGCCAGTAGTGACTCCTTCTATGGCTACACCTTC.

The chain is built from TRBV5-5 and TRBJ1-1, with D possibly being TRBD1 (5 bases). The germline V gene encodes CDR1 SGHKS and CDR2 YYEKEE (reference sequence). The CDR3 contains 14 residues. Trimming pared 5 bases from V and 0 bases from J, leaving 11 bases between. Written as DNA, the CDR3 is TGTGCCAGCAGAAACGACAGACTGAACACTGAAGCTTTCTTT. It specifies CASRNDRLNTEAFF.

CDR3 nucleotides: TGTGCCATCAGTGAGTCGGCAGGGCCCGGGGAGCTGTTTTTT. Translated, it gives CAISESAGPGELFF. J is TRBJ2-2 and V is TRBV10-3; TRBD1 is a possible D gene (5 bases). The CDR3 spans 14 residues. V was pared by 0 bases and J by 6 bases, with 8 bases between. CDR1 is ENHRY and CDR2 is SYGVKD in the germline V gene.

The chain couples TRBV6-1 to TRBJ1-2; D ambiguous. With 6 bases removed from V and 3 bases from J, the gap between germline ends came to 11 bases. The germline CDR1 and CDR2 sequences are MNHNS and SASEGT. The CDR3 has 13 residues. The CDR3 DNA is TGTGCCAGCAGCGCGGGCTTCGACTATGGCTACACCTTC. It codes for CASSAGFDYGYTF.

The J gene is TRBJ2-1, the V gene TRBV18; TRBD2 matches at 11 bases. CDR3 size: 16 residues. Germline V gene data show CDR1 as KGHSH and CDR2 as LQKENI. The junction had 7 bases not matched to a gene; V was cut back by 3 bases and J by 6 bases. The CDR3 spells CASSPLAGGKSNEQFF. The CDR3 DNA reads as TGTGCCAGCTCACCCTTAGCGGGAGGGAAAAGCAATGAGCAGTTCTTC.

V is TRBV4-3 and J is TRBJ2-5, with D maybe TRBD1 (7 bases). The V end was cut by 0 bases, the J end by 5 bases, with 10 bases between. This CDR3 comprises 14 residues. Germline-derived CDR1 and CDR2 are LGHNA and YSLEER. Written as DNA, the CDR3 is TGCGCCAGCAGCCAAGACCCAGGGGGGGAGACCCAGTACTTC. It translates to CASSQDPGGETQYF.

The chain carries TRBV7-9 and TRBJ2-1, with TRBD2 matching over 9 bases. The junction had 18 bases not matched to a gene; V was cut back by 6 bases and J by 6 bases. The CDR3 is 18 residues long. The germline gives CDR1 SEHNR, CDR2 FQNEAQ (reference sequence). The CDR3 loop reads CASRAGTSSVPFANEQFF. In DNA, the CDR3 is TGTGCCAGCAGGGCCGGGACTAGCTCGGTCCCATTCGCCAATGAGCAGTTCTTC.

This chain links TRBV5-5 with TRBJ2-6; a possible D gene is TRBD1 (6 bases). V was pared by 4 bases and J by 1 base, with 9 bases between. The CDR3 covers 15 residues. Germline V gives CDR1 SGHKS, CDR2 YYEKEE (reference sequence). The CDR3 DNA is TGTGCCAGCAGCGCTACAGGGTCTGGGGCCAACGTCCTGACTTTC. Encoded protein: CASSATGSGANVLTF.

The J gene is TRBJ2-3, the V gene TRBV28, with no clear D. The germline V gene encodes CDR1 MDHEN and CDR2 SYDVKM. The V and J ends lost 8 bases and 0 bases respectively, with 12 bases between them. The CDR3 extends over 14 amino acids. The CDR3 nucleotides read TGTGCCAGCTGGGGTAGCCCTAGCACAGATACGCAGTATTTT. Its protein product is CASWGSPSTDTQYF.

V gene TRBV7-3 combines with J gene TRBJ1-6; D is perhaps TRBD1 (6 bases). Germline V gives CDR1 SGHTA, CDR2 FQGTGA. V lost 5 bases and J lost 7, with 9 bases in between. This CDR3 is 13 amino acids long. CDR3 region: CASSTGTNSPLHF. CDR3 sequence (DNA): TGTGCCAGCAGCACAGGGACCAATTCACCCCTCCACTTT.

V and J are TRBV6-6 and TRBJ1-1; maybe TRBD1 (5 bases). Per germline, CDR1 MNHNY and CDR2 SVGAGI (reference sequence). The length of the CDR3 is 15 residues. With 5 bases removed from V and 0 bases from J, the gap between germline ends came to 13 bases. The CDR3 DNA follows: TGTGCCAGCAGTGACTATACAGGTGTGAACACTGAAGCTTTCTTT. This sequence encodes CASSDYTGVNTEAFF.

This clone was observed a single time. The chain uses TRBV7-4 and TRBJ2-3; 7 bases are shared with TRBD1. Germline assignment: CDR1 SGHVT and CDR2 SQSDAQ. This CDR3 is 15 amino acids long. J gave up 2 bases and V 1 base, and 3 bases lay outside the gene matches. Written as DNA, the CDR3 is TGTGCCAGCAGCTTAGACAGGGGACCCACAGATACGCAGTATTTT. This gives the protein CASSLDRGPTDTQYF.

V usage is TRBV5-5 and J usage is TRBJ1-4; D may be TRBD1 (5 bases). Per germline, CDR1 SGHKS and CDR2 YYEKEE (reference sequence). The V and J ends lost 4 bases and 7 bases respectively, with 11 bases between them. This CDR3 spans 13 amino acids. CDR3 region: CASSRGTREKLFF. DNA for the CDR3: TGTGCCAGCAGCCGAGGGACGCGTGAAAAACTGTTTTTT.

J is TRBJ2-5 and V is TRBV5-4, with TRBD2 identical over 11 bases. CDR1 is SGHNT and CDR2 is YYREEE in the germline V gene (reference sequence). This CDR3 contains 16 residues. After removal of 4 bases from V and 9 bases from J, the junction contained 14 bases not matched to a gene. The CDR3 loop is CASSEYLAGGRVAQYF. For the CDR3, the DNA is TGTGCCAGCAGCGAGTATTTAGCGGGAGGGCGAGTAGCCCAGTACTTC.